One sample yielded the 7 T cell receptor beta chains listed below, sequenced in a study of T cells in Graves' hyperthyroidism and ophthalmopathy. Amplified TCR beta CDR3 regions derived from RNA transcripts. TCR CDR3 regions were first amplified by RT-PCR with HTBI primers. Using its own MiXCR run on the multiplex PCR reads, TCRdb lists one record per CDR3 protein. The repertoire holds around 600,000 distinct CDR3 sequences, with about 14% as singletons. Sequenced input: blood. These receptors were obtained from a woman between 18 and 29 years old with Graves' ophthalmopathy.

Of note for this clonotype: A read error is possible here, since a much larger clone lies one base away. V and J are TRBV12-3 or TRBV12-4 and TRBJ2-7; D may be TRBD1 (6 bases). This CDR3 is 14 amino acids long. Trimming cost V 6 bases and J 1 base, with 13 bases left between them. The CDR3, as DNA: TGTGCCAGCAGCGAAGGGACAACTTCCTACGAGCAGTACTTC. Protein sequence: CASSEGTTSYEQYF.

This clonotype was recorded many times. The CDR3 DNA follows: TGCAGTGCTAGCTCCGGGACTAGCGGCTACGAGCAGTACTTC. This codes for CSASSGTSGYEQYF. The V and J genes are TRBV20-1 and TRBJ2-7; 11 bases line up with TRBD2. Germline CDR1 reads DFQATT; CDR2 reads SNEGSKA (reference sequence). CDR3 size: 14 residues. J gave up 3 bases and V 3 bases, and 4 bases lay outside the gene matches.

This CDR3 reads CASGFTDTQYF. The CDR3 DNA reads as TGTGCTAGTGGTTTTACAGATACGCAGTATTTT. The chain joins TRBV12-5 to TRBJ2-3; D is uncertain. The CDR3 sequence is 11 residues long. The V and J ends lost 3 bases and 3 bases respectively, with 1 base between them. Germline lookup yields CDR1 LGHNT and CDR2 FRNRAP. Complete variable domain (other parts from reference TRBV12-5 and TRBJ2-3): DARVTQTPRHKVTEMGQEVTMRCQPILGHNTVFWYRQTMMQGLELLAYFRNRAPLDDSGMPKDRFSAEMPDATLATLKIQPSEPRDSAVYFCASGFTDTQYFGPGTRLTVL.

At least ten counts were recorded for this clonotype. The rearrangement joins TRBV28 to TRBJ1-2; 10 bases fit TRBD1. The germline V gene has CDR1 MDHEN and CDR2 SYDVKM. The V and J ends lost 4 bases and 4 bases, in that order; junction bases with no gene match: 3. This CDR3 region has 14 residues. The CDR3 nucleotides read TGTGCCAGCAGTTCCGGGACAGGGGCCTATGGCTACACCTTC. Amino acids: CASSSGTGAYGYTF.

A few counts support this clonotype. This chain joins TRBV13 and TRBJ2-2; no clear D gene. CDR1 and CDR2 from the germline V gene are PRHDT and FYEKMQ (reference sequence). V lost 6 bases and J lost 7, with 15 bases in between. The CDR3 has 14 residues. The CDR3 nucleotides read TGTGCCAGCAGTTTAAAGTCTCTCAGCGGGGAGCTGTTTTTT. It yields the protein CASSLKSLSGELFF.

This clonotype was seen more than once but under ten times. The V and J genes are TRBV29-1 and TRBJ2-7, with TRBD2 as a possible D gene (7 bases). The germline V and J ends were trimmed by 7 bases and 6 bases, with 19 bases remaining between them. The germline V gene encodes CDR1 SQVTM and CDR2 ANQGSEA. This CDR3 comprises 13 residues. This chain's CDR3 is CSAVGGLRREQYF. The CDR3 DNA follows: TGCAGCGCAGTCGGGGGGCTCCGTCGCGAGCAGTACTTC.

There are many counts of this clonotype. The gene calls are TRBV30 and TRBJ1-4; D is undetermined. This CDR3 is 14 amino acids long. CDR1 is GTSNPN, CDR2 SVGIG, per germline (reference sequence). The germline V and J ends were trimmed by 8 bases and 0 bases, with 13 bases remaining between them. The CDR3 sequence: CARDHSSTNEKLFF. As DNA, the CDR3 is TGTGCCCGTGATCACAGTTCAACTAATGAAAAACTGTTTTTT.